Following are 30 T cell receptor beta chains from one sample sequenced in a study of blood T cell repertoires in COVID-19. Sequenced by immunoSEQ multiplex PCR; TCRdb stores in-frame clones only, minus some. The data hold around 130,000 clones, with 80% to 90% observed a single time. Sequenced material: peripheral blood. These receptors were obtained from a man between 65 and 80 years old with active or convalescent COVID-19.

V and J are TRBV29-1 and TRBJ2-5, with D tentatively TRBD2 (5 bases). The germline V gene has CDR1 SQVTM and CDR2 ANQGSEA. This CDR3 is built from 14 residues. Trimming stripped 1 base from V and 5 bases from J, with 14 bases between. The DNA for the CDR3 is TGCAGCGTTGAAGGGGTTAGCGATAAGGAGACCCAGTACTTC. Its translation: CSVEGVSDKETQYF.

The chain links TRBV14 to TRBJ2-7; 8 bases are a match to TRBD2. Germline CDR1 reads SGHDN; CDR2 reads FVKESK. V lost 4 bases, J lost 6 bases, and 5 bases stayed unmatched. CDR3 size: 13 residues. The CDR3 DNA is TGTGCCAGCAGCCCTGCGGGGGGCTCCGAGCAGTACTTC. Its protein product is CASSPAGGSEQYF.

The chain joins TRBV7-2 to TRBJ2-1; D not certain. This CDR3 spans 12 amino acids. Germline CDR1 and CDR2: SGHTA and FQGNSA. Trimming shortened V by 6 bases and J by 9 bases, and 12 bases separated the two germline ends. In DNA form, the CDR3 reads TGTGCCAGCAGACCTCCCGGTGGTGAGCAGTTCTTC. This codes for CASRPPGGEQFF.

V usage is TRBV19 and J usage is TRBJ2-1, with 8 bases aligning to TRBD2. CDR3 size: 17 residues. Trimming cost V 2 bases and J 8 bases; bases outside gene matches: 14. Germline-derived CDR1 and CDR2 are LNHDA and SQIVND (reference sequence). CDR3: CASSISQRETEGDEQFF. The CDR3 DNA sequence: TGTGCCAGTAGTATAAGCCAGCGGGAGACGGAGGGCGATGAGCAGTTCTTC.

The chain uses TRBV19 and TRBJ2-7; maybe TRBD1 (5 bases). The CDR3 length is 14 residues. CDR1 and CDR2 from the germline V gene are LNHDA and SQIVND (reference sequence). Trimming stripped 5 bases from V and 0 bases from J, with 11 bases between. CDR3 DNA sequence: TGTGCCAGTAGTGAGTGGGGCTACTCCTACGAGCAGTACTTC. This encodes CASSEWGYSYEQYF.

The V and J genes are TRBV7-3 and TRBJ2-2, with 7 bases fitting TRBD1. The V gene end was trimmed by 4 bases and the J gene end by 1 base; junction bases not matched to a gene: 3. The CDR3 runs to 15 residues. Germline V gene lookup returns CDR1 SGHTA and CDR2 FQGTGA. CDR3 bases: TGTGCCAGCAGCTCCCGGACAGGGAACACCGGGGAGCTGTTTTTT. Its translation: CASSSRTGNTGELFF.

For this clone: The sample carries other DNA sequences with the same CDR3. The chain recombines TRBV6-5 with TRBJ2-1; 9 bases map to TRBD2. V gave up 0 bases and J gave up 4 bases; unmatched junction bases: 4. Germline V lookup: CDR1 MNHEY, CDR2 SVGAGI. This CDR3 contains 16 residues. The CDR3 sequence: CASSYSTSGSYNEQFF. CDR3 nucleotides: TGTGCCAGCAGTTACTCGACTAGCGGTAGTTACAATGAGCAGTTCTTC.

This chain joins TRBV20-1 and TRBJ2-3; 7 nucleotides match TRBD2. The germline gives CDR1 DFQATT, CDR2 SNEGSKA (reference sequence). CDR3 length: 15 residues. J was trimmed by 4 bases and V by 3 bases; bases with no gene match: 10. The CDR3 loop reads CSASIRLGGADTQYF. CDR3 sequence (DNA): TGCAGTGCTAGTATAAGATTGGGGGGGGCAGATACGCAGTATTTT.

This chain joins TRBV7-9 and TRBJ2-3, with no clear D. V gave up 3 bases and J gave up 2 bases, with 12 bases separating them. CDR3 length: 15 residues. CDR1 is SEHNR, CDR2 FQNEAQ, per germline (reference sequence). The DNA of the CDR3 is TGTGCCAGCAGCTTTCATAGCCCTAACACAGATACGCAGTATTTT. Its translation: CASSFHSPNTDTQYF. Together with reference TRBV7-9 and TRBJ2-3, the CDR3 gives the full variable domain: DTGVSQNPRHKITKRGQNVTFRCDPISEHNRLYWYRQTLGQGPEFLTYFQNEAQLEKSRLLSDRFSAERPKGSFSTLEIQRTEQGDSAMYLCASSFHSPNTDTQYFGPGTRLTVL.

In the case of this clone: Different DNA sequences within this sample yield the same CDR3. The chain carries TRBV6-6 and TRBJ2-3; D possibly corresponds to TRBD2 (6 bases). Trimming took 5 bases from V and 3 from J, leaving 9 bases between them. The CDR3 is made up of 13 amino acids. Per germline, CDR1 MNHNY and CDR2 SVGAGI (reference sequence). The CDR3 spells CASSPGGTDTQYF. DNA of the CDR3: TGTGCCAGCAGTCCCGGAGGGACAGATACGCAGTATTTT.

This clone was observed a single time. The rearrangement uses TRBV7-8 and TRBJ1-5; unclear D gene. Germline V lookup: CDR1 SGHVS, CDR2 FQNEAQ. Deletions cut 0 bases from V and 3 bases from J, with 9 bases between. There are 15 residues in the CDR3. CDR3 coding DNA: TGTGCCAGCAGCTTAGCAGTTAGCTCCAATCAGCCCCAGCATTTT. Translation: CASSLAVSSNQPQHF.

The chain combines TRBV6-5 with TRBJ1-5; 8 bases line up with TRBD1. The CDR3 sequence is 14 residues long. J was trimmed by 3 bases and V by 7 bases; bases with no gene match: 5. Germline V gene lookup returns CDR1 MNHEY and CDR2 SVGAGI. The CDR3 DNA sequence: TGTGCCAGCACCCGGACAGGGTACAATCAGCCCCAGCATTTT. Its translation is CASTRTGYNQPQHF.

The genes are TRBV5-1 and TRBJ1-2; unclear D gene. V was pared by 3 bases and J by 4 bases, with 4 bases between. The CDR3 has 11 amino acids. Germline V gene sequence: CDR1 SGHRS, CDR2 YFSETQ. The CDR3 nucleotides are TGCGCCAGCAGCTCCCTCTATGGCTACACCTTC. Its protein product is CASSSLYGYTF.

This sequence joins TRBV6-5 and TRBJ2-7, with 11 bases that match TRBD1. Germline V gene sequence: CDR1 MNHEY, CDR2 SVGAGI. This CDR3 region has 15 residues. V was clipped by 5 bases and J by 1 base; unmatched bases: 4. CDR3 loop: CASSSGTGGSYEQYF. In DNA form, the CDR3 reads TGTGCCAGCAGTAGCGGGACAGGGGGATCCTACGAGCAGTACTTC.

The genes are TRBV18 and TRBJ1-2; D remains ambiguous. The V end lost 3 bases, the J end lost 8 bases, and 13 bases lay between the germline ends. The germline CDR1 and CDR2 sequences are KGHSH and LQKENI. The CDR3 sequence is 13 residues long. Here the CDR3 DNA reads TGTGCCAGCTCACCTAACCCGGGAGAGGGCTACACCTTC. Protein product: CASSPNPGEGYTF.

The V call is TRBV5-1, the J call TRBJ1-6, with 7 positions matching TRBD1. The CDR3 length is 14 residues. Germline assignment: CDR1 SGHRS and CDR2 YFSETQ. J lost 7 bases, V lost 3 bases, and 4 bases had no gene match. The CDR3 nucleotides read TGCGCCAGCAGCTCCGAGGGGGCAAATTCACCCCTCCACTTT. Amino acids: CASSSEGANSPLHF.

This chain joins TRBV29-1 and TRBJ1-1, with D possibly TRBD1 on 5 matching bases. V was shortened by 8 bases and J by 4 bases, with 20 bases between the two germline ends. This CDR3 region has 14 residues. CDR1 SQVTM and CDR2 ANQGSEA come from the germline V gene. CDR3 coding DNA: TGCAGCTCACGGGAGGGGCCGGCGGGCACTGAAGCTTTCTTT. Translated, it gives CSSREGPAGTEAFF.

Only one count was recorded for this clone. The chain uses TRBV19 and TRBJ1-1; 7 positions match TRBD1. V was pared by 4 bases and J by 5 bases, with 7 bases of the junction left unmatched. CDR1 LNHDA and CDR2 SQIVND come from the germline V gene (reference sequence). CDR3 length: 14 amino acids. The CDR3 here is CASSNRGGETEAFF. The CDR3 region has the DNA TGTGCCAGTAGTAACAGGGGCGGGGAGACTGAAGCTTTCTTT.

This clone was recorded a few times. The chain links TRBV6-5 to TRBJ1-2; TRBD1 aligns across 12 bases. J lost 8 bases, V lost 5 bases, and 9 bases had no gene match. The CDR3 loop spans 15 amino acids. Germline CDR1 MNHEY, CDR2 SVGAGI. CDR3 DNA: TGTGCCAGCAGTAGAAATCGGGACAGGGGGCAGGGCTACACCTTC. Translation gives CASSRNRDRGQGYTF.

The chain joins TRBV27 to TRBJ2-3; D is possibly TRBD2 (6 bases). The CDR3 loop spans 18 amino acids. The germline CDR1 and CDR2 sequences are MNHEY and SMNVEV (reference sequence). Trimming stripped 5 bases from V and 4 bases from J, with 25 bases between. Here the CDR3 DNA reads TGTGCCAGCAGTCCAATTTTCCGGGACTCCCTTTTATCAGATACGCAGTATTTT. Protein product: CASSPIFRDSLLSDTQYF.

The J gene is TRBJ1-1, the V gene TRBV9, with 10 bases lining up with TRBD1. J gave up 0 bases and V 3 bases, and 5 bases lay outside the gene matches. This CDR3 has 16 amino acids. Per the germline V gene, CDR1 is SGDLS and CDR2 is YYNGEE. The CDR3 DNA follows: TGTGCCAGCAGCGCTGGACAGGGGGATATGAACACTGAAGCTTTCTTT. Its protein product is CASSAGQGDMNTEAFF.

The chain couples TRBV5-4 to TRBJ2-7; 7 nucleotides match TRBD2. CDR3 size: 15 residues. Germline V gene data show CDR1 as SGHNT and CDR2 as YYREEE (reference sequence). V lost 4 bases to trimming and J lost 3 bases; unmatched junction nucleotides: 10. This CDR3 is CASSRSGASGYEQYF. The CDR3 bases are TGTGCCAGCAGCCGGTCCGGGGCTAGCGGCTACGAGCAGTACTTC.

The chain uses TRBV2 and TRBJ1-4; D not resolved. The CDR3 spans 13 residues. Trimming took 6 bases from V and 8 from J, leaving 13 bases between them. CDR1 is SNHLY, CDR2 FYNNEI, per germline. The CDR3 protein is CASSPDPREKLFF. In nucleotides, the CDR3 is TGTGCCAGCAGCCCAGACCCTAGGGAAAAACTGTTTTTT.

V usage is TRBV29-1 and J usage is TRBJ2-6; D is undetermined. Trimming pared 7 bases from V and 4 bases from J, leaving 8 bases between. The CDR3 has 12 residues. Germline CDR1 SQVTM, CDR2 ANQGSEA. CDR3 protein: CSGASGANVLTF. In nucleotides, the CDR3 is TGCAGCGGGGCTTCGGGGGCCAACGTCCTGACTTTC.

This chain links TRBV9 with TRBJ1-3; 8 nucleotides align to TRBD1. The CDR3 contains 17 residues. V lost 4 bases, J lost 4 bases, and 13 bases stayed unmatched. Germline V gives CDR1 SGDLS, CDR2 YYNGEE. The CDR3: CASSKGWTGQLGNTIYF. The CDR3, as DNA: TGTGCCAGCAGCAAAGGTTGGACAGGGCAACTCGGAAACACCATATATTTT.

The chain links TRBV6-6 to TRBJ2-5, with D tentatively TRBD1 (5 bases). V lost 4 bases, J lost 1 base, and 13 bases lay in between. The CDR3 sequence is 15 residues long. Germline lookup yields CDR1 MNHNY and CDR2 SVGAGI (reference sequence). The CDR3 region has the DNA TGTGCCAGCAGTTCTACCGACAGTCGCCAAGAGACCCAGTACTTC. It codes for CASSSTDSRQETQYF.

The J gene is TRBJ1-1, the V gene TRBV7-9, with unresolved D. Trimming took 5 bases from V and 4 from J, leaving 8 bases between them. CDR1 SEHNR and CDR2 FQNEAQ come from the germline V gene (reference sequence). This CDR3 has 12 amino acids. As DNA, the CDR3 is TGTGCCAGCAGCCCAGTTCCCACTGAAGCTTTCTTT. Residues: CASSPVPTEAFF.

The chain joins TRBV4-1 to TRBJ2-1, with TRBD1 matching 7 bases. With 4 bases clipped from V and 7 bases from J, the junction kept 7 bases outside the gene matches. CDR1 is MGHRA, CDR2 YSYEKL, per germline. CDR3 length equals 14 residues. CDR3 in DNA: TGCGCCAGCAGCCCCCGGCCAGGGGGTAATGAGCAGTTCTTC. Protein sequence: CASSPRPGGNEQFF.

This chain links TRBV6-4 with TRBJ2-1, with a weak D call TRBD1 (5 bases). Trimming shortened V by 10 bases and J by 1 base, and 11 bases separated the two germline ends. This CDR3 comprises 13 residues. Germline V gene sequence: CDR1 MRHNA, CDR2 SNTAGT. This CDR3 is CATMDTSYNEQFF. The CDR3 bases are TGTGCCACCATGGACACGTCCTACAATGAGCAGTTCTTC.

V is TRBV28 and J is TRBJ1-2; 11 bases agree with TRBD1. Germline V lookup: CDR1 MDHEN, CDR2 SYDVKM. There are 14 residues in the CDR3. The V gene end was trimmed by 8 bases and the J gene end by 4 bases; junction bases not matched to a gene: 6. CDR3: CASRTGGKGYGYTF. The CDR3 bases are TGTGCCAGCCGGACAGGGGGCAAGGGCTATGGCTACACCTTC.